This entry describes one T cell receptor (beta chain). This clonotype showed up just a few times. What this receptor recognizes is not known. Base qualities are missing; no much larger clone stands one base away. Libraries were built with 5' RACE. Instrument used: Illumina HiSeq 2000. A universal primer binding site was introduced by template switching, and a unique molecular identifier was present in the final cDNA, enabling accurate counting of TCR cDNA molecules. Specific primers in the conserved constant-segment region were used to synthesize first-strand cDNA for TCR alpha and beta chains. To control for contamination, every cDNA library carried two barcodes: a SMART-Mk sample barcode plus Illumina barcodes. Two successive PCR steps introduced TruSeq adapter sequences along with Illumina sample barcodes. The TCR alpha and beta cDNA libraries were sequenced on the Illumina HiSeq platform using custom primers. As for the authors' bioinformatics: Raw reads were processed with MiGEC to extract unique molecular identifiers, and MiXCR was used to determine CDR3 positions. For each individual, recombination models were inferred using an EM algorithm with the repgenHMM and IGoR tools. The analysis of shared clonotypes was done with the tcR package in R, with sharing normalized by the product of cloneset sizes. To study raw recombination without the effects of thymic and clonal selection, out-of-frame nonproductive sequences were analyzed. TCRdb cleaned the public reads at Q25 with fastp, built clones with MiXCR and kept in-frame beta chains. Under each unique CDR3 protein, matching rows form one entry showing the most common genes and DNA. The V and J calls shown here were made by TCRdb, not taken from the authors' results. The sample table lists about 690,000 distinct CDR3 sequences, approximately 21% of them with a count of one. The leading ten clones occupy 4.3% of the sample.

This sample is part of a study of identical twins (dated by TCRdb to the mid-2010s). About the investigation overall: The study deep-sequenced TCR alpha and beta repertoires from monozygotic twins, unrelated adults of various ages and cord blood to test whether fetal clonotypes persist. To rule out contamination, the twin experiments were replicated at different times with different library preparation protocols.

Every donor was a healthy Caucasian. Three pairs of female monozygotic twins, all aged about 18 to 29 years, made up the twin cohort. The RNA used for TCR libraries was isolated from peripheral blood mononuclear cells. What the study reported, not specific to this receptor: Conclusions relied on cross-sectional statistical analysis, since the same donors could not be followed over many years. Zero-insertion analyses could be partly confounded by invariant T cells such as MAIT and iNKT, although diverse VJ usage argued against such confounding for most clonotypes. Compared with coincidental sharing between unrelated individuals, an excess of low generation-probability sequences was observed among out-of-frame TCR alpha sequences shared between twins. In beta out-of-frame sequences, excess twin sharing was weaker, because having fewer shared sequences lowered the signal-to-noise ratio. In monozygotic twins, out-of-frame TCR alpha sharing was systematically underestimated by recombination models, although the models agreed with sharing between unrelated individuals. Fewer insertions were carried by abundant cord blood beta clonotypes, a similar but weaker trend appeared in young adult naive repertoires, and no such trend appeared in memory repertoires.

From the cysteine through the phenylalanine, the CDR3 covers 13 amino acids. The entry retains the CDR3 DNA only, 39 bases that are in frame from base 1. The germline V gene provides CDR1 KGHSH and CDR2 LQKENI. Trimming costs V 0 bases and J 4 bases, and their ends lie 6 bases apart. This sample also appeared in a second study, on T cells expressing NK-cell markers. The second study reports: Three sorted T-cell subsets (CD3+CD56+NKG2C+, CD3+CD56+NKG2C- and CD3+CD56-NKG2C+) from about 8 donors had their TCR beta-chain repertoires profiled. Seven of the eight sequenced donors were HCMV-seropositive and one was HCMV-seronegative. In several experiments an anti-gammadeltaTCR antibody was added to restrict sorting to alphabetaTCR-expressing T cells. In over 5 donors, the dominant CD3+CD56+NKG2C+ clonotypes were among the top 10 CD8+ clonotypes and accounted for about 1.0-7.0% of CD8+ T cells. Those dominant clonotypes were again the most abundant among CD3+CD56-NKG2C+ cells in several donors, at roughly 25-65%. Whether the expanded NKG2C-expressing T cell clones were specific for HCMV antigens was left unclear. The eight sequenced donors were randomly selected healthy volunteers, three men and five women. HCMV-specific IgG was detected in serum with a commercial ELISA kit to determine HCMV serostatus. For about six donors, bulk peripheral blood T-cell repertoires were also sequenced from unsorted PBMC. Reads were demultiplexed and grouped by UMI with MIGEC, and clonotypes were assembled and quantified with MiTCR. To remove erroneous sequences, TCR cDNA sequences were retained only when supported by two or more reads. The tcR package was used for downstream repertoire analysis, and clonotypes were matched between fractions using CDR3 nucleotide sequence together with V segment. VDJmatch was used to annotate antigen specificity against VDJdb, with one amino acid substitution allowed in CDR3.

The sequenced sample was PBMCs. This receptor was taken from a woman aged 18 to 35 in good health. The rearranged chain carries TRBV18 and TRBJ2-5; the D gene identity is not certain. The nucleotide sequence reads as follows: TGTGCCAGCTCACCACCGAACGGAGAGACCCAGTACTTC. Translated, it reads CASSPPNGETQYF.